This T cell receptor beta chain was sequenced during a study of blood T cell repertoires in COVID-19. The wider study: COVID-19 samples collected from the United States, Italy and Spain covered acute and convalescent phases. PBMCs, B-cell-depleted T cells, or T cells provided the cDNA or gDNA that made up the material.

The V end was cut by 7 bases, the J end by 3 bases, with 4 bases between. CDR1 MNHNY and CDR2 SVGAGI come from the germline V gene (reference sequence). The CDR3 runs to 12 residues. Methods used by the authors: How many nucleated cells were present was estimated from reference gene primer amplification. Sequencing was performed with immunoSEQ multiplex PCR; in TCRdb, only in-frame clones are kept and a portion is missing. Clone size and V and J calls were adopted from that table, with D and trimming inferred from the DNA. The sample has approximately 84,000 clones; around four fifths are singletons.

This clonotype was obtained from a human donor in a cohort sampled during active COVID-19. This rearrangement joins TRBV6-6 to TRBJ2-6; D is unclear. The sample consisted of peripheral blood. The DNA of the CDR3 is TGTGCCAGCAAATATGGGGCCAACGTCCTGACTTTC. It translates to CASKYGANVLTF.